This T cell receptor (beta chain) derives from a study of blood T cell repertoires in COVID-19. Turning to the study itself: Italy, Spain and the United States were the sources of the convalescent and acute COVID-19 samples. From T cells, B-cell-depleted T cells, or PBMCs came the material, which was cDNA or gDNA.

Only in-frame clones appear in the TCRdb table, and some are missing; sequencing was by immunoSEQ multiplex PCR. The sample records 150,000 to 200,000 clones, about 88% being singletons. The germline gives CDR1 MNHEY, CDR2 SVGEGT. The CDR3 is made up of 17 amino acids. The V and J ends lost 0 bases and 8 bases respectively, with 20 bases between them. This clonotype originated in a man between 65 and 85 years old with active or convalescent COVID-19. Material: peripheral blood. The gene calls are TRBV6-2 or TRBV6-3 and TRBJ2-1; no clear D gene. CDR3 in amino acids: CASSYSTSRQVQYEQFF. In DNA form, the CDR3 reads TGTGCCAGCAGTTACTCGACCAGTCGCCAGGTTCAATATGAGCAGTTCTTC.